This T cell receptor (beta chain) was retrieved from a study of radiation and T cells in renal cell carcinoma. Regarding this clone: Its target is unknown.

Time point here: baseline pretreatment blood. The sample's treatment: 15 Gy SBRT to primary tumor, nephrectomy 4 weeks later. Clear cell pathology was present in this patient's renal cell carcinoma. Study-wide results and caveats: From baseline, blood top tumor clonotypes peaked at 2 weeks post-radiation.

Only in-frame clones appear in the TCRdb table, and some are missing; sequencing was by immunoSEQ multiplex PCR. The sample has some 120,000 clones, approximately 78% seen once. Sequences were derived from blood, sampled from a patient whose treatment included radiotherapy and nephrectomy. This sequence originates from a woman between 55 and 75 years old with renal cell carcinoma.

The CDR3 reads CASSLEGTENTGELFF. The CDR3 DNA reads as TGCGCCAGCAGCTTGGAGGGGACAGAGAACACCGGGGAGCTGTTTTTT. The J gene is TRBJ2-2, the V gene TRBV5-1, with 7 bases that match TRBD1. Germline trimming cut 0 bases from V and 1 base from J; bases unmatched to any gene: 3. CDR1 is SGHRS and CDR2 is YFSETQ in the germline V gene. The CDR3 runs to 16 residues.